The 8 T cell receptor beta chains below were found in one sample sequenced in a study of PD-1 blockade in classical Hodgkin lymphoma (dated by TCRdb to about 2020). Library creation used the immunoSEQ multiplex PCR assay. This immuneACCESS table, as held by TCRdb, lists in-frame sequences with V and J called but not all clones. Of the missing ones, under half trace to an unresolved V gene in checked studies; the others have no known cause. For this sample the table gives some 35,000 clones, of which more than 80% were detected only once. The top ten constitute about 0.24% of the sample. The time point label for this specimen denotes: cycle 1 day 1 (C1D1), immediately before nivolumab initiation. Every trial patient had relapsed following autologous stem cell transplantation, and prior brentuximab vedotin exposure was what differed among cohorts A, B and C. Using a Miltenyi CD4+ T cell isolation kit, CD4+ T cells were purified from thawed PBMCs through magnetic negative selection.

Specimen: CD4+ T cells from blood, collected at baseline. The receptors here all came from a human donor with classical Hodgkin lymphoma.

The chain employs TRBV29-1 and TRBJ2-3; 13 nucleotides match TRBD2. This CDR3 has 18 amino acids. J lost 0 bases, V lost 0 bases, and 6 bases had no gene match. Germline V gene lookup returns CDR1 SQVTM and CDR2 ANQGSEA. CDR3 coding DNA: TGCAGCGTTGAAGAAACTAGCGGGAGGGCATCTAGCACAGATACGCAGTATTTT. Protein product: CSVEETSGRASSTDTQYF.

This chain links TRBV4-1 with TRBJ1-1; no clear D gene. CDR1 MGHRA and CDR2 YSYEKL come from the germline V gene. V was shortened by 1 base and J by 7 bases, with 13 bases between the two germline ends. The CDR3 contains 14 residues. This chain's CDR3 is CASSQVGRKLEAFF. DNA for the CDR3: TGCGCCAGCAGCCAAGTCGGCAGGAAGCTTGAAGCTTTCTTT.

Here the CDR3 DNA reads TGTGCCAGCAGGACCGGGGGGGGAGCCACAGATACGCAGTATTTT. Residues: CASRTGGGATDTQYF. The chain recombines TRBV7-9 with TRBJ2-3; 8 bases fit TRBD2. V trimming: 6 bases; J trimming: 2 bases; junction bases outside the gene matches: 7. The CDR3 extends over 15 amino acids. Germline V lookup: CDR1 SEHNR, CDR2 FQNEAQ (reference sequence).

This clone was detected a few times. The chain carries TRBV10-3 and TRBJ1-4; 7 bases line up with TRBD1. V trimming: 6 bases; J trimming: 6 bases; junction bases outside the gene matches: 4. Per the germline V gene, CDR1 is ENHRY and CDR2 is SYGVKD. The CDR3 covers 13 residues. Written as DNA, the CDR3 is TGTGCCATCAGAACCGGGACAGATGAAAAACTGTTTTTT. It encodes CAIRTGTDEKLFF.

The rearrangement links TRBV28 to TRBJ2-3; 11 bases line up with TRBD2. From germline, CDR1 is MDHEN and CDR2 SYDVKM. The CDR3 contains 16 residues. Trimming took 5 bases from V and 0 from J; bases not matched to a gene: 4. This chain's CDR3 is CASSPTSGRSTDTQYF. CDR3 in DNA: TGTGCCAGCAGTCCCACTAGCGGGAGAAGCACAGATACGCAGTATTTT.

The CDR3 loop is CASSLQGAHPGELFF. CDR3 bases: TGTGCCAGCAGCTTACAGGGGGCGCACCCCGGGGAGCTGTTTTTT. The genes are TRBV7-8 and TRBJ2-2, with 8 bases aligning to TRBD1. With V trimmed by 2 bases and J by 6 bases, 5 bases remained unmatched. The germline V gene encodes CDR1 SGHVS and CDR2 FQNEAQ. The CDR3 has 15 amino acids.

The V call is TRBV5-4, the J call TRBJ1-2; a weak D match, TRBD1 (6 bases). CDR1 and CDR2 (germline): SGHNT, YYREEE (reference sequence). The CDR3 consists of 14 residues. V was shortened by 3 bases and J by 3 bases, with 12 bases between the two germline ends. The CDR3 loop reads CASSSTGPYYGYTF. The CDR3 nucleotides read TGTGCCAGCAGCTCCACAGGGCCTTACTATGGCTACACCTTC.

The rearrangement links TRBV6-6 to TRBJ1-2, with TRBD1 identical over 7 bases. The V segment lost 8 bases and the J segment 5 bases; nucleotides outside the gene matches: 14. This CDR3 is 15 amino acids long. Germline V lookup: CDR1 MNHNY, CDR2 SVGAGI (reference sequence). The CDR3 sequence: CASAVQGVGRYGYTF. In DNA form, the CDR3 reads TGTGCCAGCGCCGTCCAGGGGGTGGGGAGGTATGGCTACACCTTC.